The next 27 T cell receptor beta chains were all read from a single sample in a study of blood T cell repertoires in COVID-19. Data came from immunoSEQ multiplex PCR; TCRdb stores just in-frame clones and leaves some out. Of roughly 110,000 clones detected, 75% to 85% appear once; the ten largest clones hold around 6.2%. Sequencing was performed on peripheral blood. These receptors were taken from a man older than 75 with COVID-19, enrolled during active disease.

The chain recombines TRBV15 with TRBJ2-3; 7 bases map to TRBD2. V gave up 1 base and J gave up 2 bases; unmatched junction bases: 3. Germline CDR1 is LNHNV and CDR2 is YYDKDF (reference sequence). The CDR3 consists of 15 residues. CDR3 protein: CATSRASGNTDTQYF. The CDR3 nucleotides read TGTGCCACCAGCAGAGCCAGCGGGAACACAGATACGCAGTATTTT.

The V and J genes are TRBV4-2 and TRBJ1-1; D is perhaps TRBD1 (6 bases). This CDR3 has 14 residues. V shed 1 base and J shed 7 bases, with 13 bases lying between them. Per the germline V gene, CDR1 is LGHNA and CDR2 is YNFKEQ. The CDR3 DNA reads as TGTGCCAGCAGCCAAGCCGGGACACAAGTTGAAGCTTTCTTT. This translates into CASSQAGTQVEAFF.

This chain connects TRBV3-1 (or the pseudogene TRBV3-2) to TRBJ2-4; the D gene is possibly TRBD1 (6 bases). The CDR3 is 13 amino acids. CDR1 and CDR2 from the germline V gene are LGHDT and YNNKEL (reference sequence). Deletions cut 4 bases from V and 7 bases from J, with 11 bases between. The CDR3 DNA follows: TGTGCCAGCAGCCCTAGCCAGGGGAACATTCAGTACTTC. It translates to CASSPSQGNIQYF.

A single count supports this clone. This chain uses TRBV27 with TRBJ1-2; TRBD1 agrees at 8 bases. V trimming: 3 bases; J trimming: 5 bases; junction bases outside the gene matches: 5. The CDR3 is made up of 14 amino acids. The germline CDR1 and CDR2 sequences are MNHEY and SMNVEV (reference sequence). The CDR3 protein is CASSFRTGSYGYTF. For the CDR3, the DNA is TGTGCCAGCAGTTTCCGGACAGGGTCGTATGGCTACACCTTC.

The gene calls are TRBV4-1 and TRBJ2-7; D not certain. CDR3 length: 15 residues. Germline CDR1 is MGHRA and CDR2 is YSYEKL. V lost 0 bases to trimming and J lost 3 bases, with 12 bases between them. The CDR3 sequence: CASSQESVDIYEQYF. The CDR3 DNA reads TGCGCCAGCAGCCAAGAATCAGTAGACATCTACGAGCAGTACTTC.

The rearrangement uses TRBV9 and TRBJ2-3, with D maybe TRBD2 (5 bases). The germline V and J ends were trimmed by 0 bases and 6 bases, with 8 bases remaining between them. This CDR3 is built from 13 residues. Germline V gene sequence: CDR1 SGDLS, CDR2 YYNGEE. DNA for the CDR3: TGTGCCAGCAGCGTAGCGGACTCGGATACGCAGTATTTT. Its protein is CASSVADSDTQYF.

This chain connects TRBV5-5 to TRBJ2-7; D perhaps matches TRBD2 (6 bases). Germline-derived CDR1 and CDR2 are SGHKS and YYEKEE (reference sequence). The V and J ends lost 3 bases and 1 base respectively, with 14 bases between them. The CDR3 is 15 amino acids. The CDR3 bases are TGTGCCAGCAGCTCCCTGGGGGGTAGATCCTACGAGCAGTACTTC. Translating gives CASSSLGGRSYEQYF.

The J gene is TRBJ2-5, the V gene TRBV28; 8 nucleotides agree with TRBD1. This CDR3 region has 15 residues. The V and J ends lost 5 bases and 1 base, in that order; junction bases with no gene match: 6. The V gene's germline CDR1 is MDHEN and CDR2 SYDVKM. Here the CDR3 reads CASSQPGQAQETQYF. Here the CDR3 DNA reads TGTGCCAGCAGTCAGCCGGGACAGGCCCAAGAGACCCAGTACTTC.

The chain is built from TRBV18 and TRBJ1-1; D perhaps matches TRBD1 (6 bases). V lost 2 bases and J lost 4, with 11 bases in between. Germline CDR1 KGHSH, CDR2 LQKENI. CDR3 length: 14 amino acids. The CDR3 loop reads CASSPGGSGTEAFF. In DNA form, the CDR3 reads TGTGCCAGCTCACCAGGGGGCTCGGGCACTGAAGCTTTCTTT.

This clone has just one count. V is TRBV11-1 and J is TRBJ2-5; TRBD2 agrees at 10 bases. This CDR3 is built from 16 residues. J was trimmed by 4 bases and V by 5 bases; bases with no gene match: 10. The germline V gene has CDR1 SGHAT and CDR2 FQDESV (reference sequence). The CDR3 DNA reads as TGTGCCAGCAGCGCCGACCTAGCGGGAGTAAGAGAGACCCAGTACTTC. Protein sequence: CASSADLAGVRETQYF.

V and J are TRBV28 and TRBJ1-5; tentative D call: TRBD1 (5 bases). The CDR3 is 12 amino acids. Trimming removed 2 bases at V and 6 bases at J, with 5 bases between. Germline V gene lookup returns CDR1 MDHEN and CDR2 SYDVKM. The CDR3 loop is CASSLQGQPQHF. CDR3 DNA: TGTGCCAGCAGTTTACAGGGTCAGCCCCAGCATTTT.

The rearrangement links TRBV7-9 to TRBJ2-1, with 11 bases that match TRBD2. V was clipped by 4 bases and J by 10 bases; unmatched bases: 9. Germline assignment: CDR1 SEHNR and CDR2 FQNEAQ (reference sequence). The length of the CDR3 is 15 residues. CDR3 region: CASSSLAGGPGEQFF. The CDR3 nucleotides read TGTGCCAGCAGCTCCTTAGCGGGAGGGCCGGGAGAGCAGTTCTTC.

This clone showed up just a few times. The CDR3 nucleotides read TGTGCCAGTAGTATGGAGCAGAACACTGAAGCTTTCTTT. Translated: CASSMEQNTEAFF. The chain links TRBV19 to TRBJ1-1; D gene unclear. CDR1 and CDR2 (germline): LNHDA, SQIVND (reference sequence). This CDR3 contains 13 residues. With 3 bases removed from V and 1 base from J, the gap between germline ends came to 6 bases.

Worth noting for this clone: The sample contains more than one DNA sequence encoding this CDR3. The chain carries TRBV28 and TRBJ2-7; unclear D gene. V was shortened by 2 bases and J by 0 bases, with 8 bases between the two germline ends. Germline V lookup: CDR1 MDHEN, CDR2 SYDVKM. The CDR3 totals 14 residues. The CDR3 here is CASSLAGDSYEQYF. In nucleotides, the CDR3 is TGTGCCAGCAGTTTAGCCGGAGACTCCTACGAGCAGTACTTC.

The sample holds a few counts of this clone. This chain joins TRBV24-1 and TRBJ2-1; TRBD1 aligns across 8 bases. The CDR3 consists of 16 residues. CDR1 is KGHDR, CDR2 SFDVKD, per germline. The V and J ends lost 1 base and 6 bases, in that order; junction bases with no gene match: 7. Here the CDR3 DNA reads TGTGCCACCAGTGATTTTATCCGGACAGGGAGCAATGAGCAGTTCTTC. The encoded protein is CATSDFIRTGSNEQFF.

The chain employs TRBV18 and TRBJ2-7; possibly TRBD1 for D (6 bases). V was pared by 3 bases and J by 6 bases, with 15 bases between. The CDR3 contains 14 residues. The germline V gene encodes CDR1 KGHSH and CDR2 LQKENI. The CDR3 loop is CASSPRTENFEQYF. Here the CDR3 DNA reads TGTGCCAGCTCACCCCGGACAGAAAATTTCGAGCAGTACTTC.

This clone has just a few counts. The chain uses TRBV24-1 and TRBJ1-6; D unresolved. Germline CDR1 and CDR2: KGHDR and SFDVKD. V was trimmed by 7 bases and J by 7 bases, leaving 13 bases between them. CDR3 size: 14 residues. The CDR3 bases are TGTGCCACCAGCCCCAGCGGGGTGAATTCACCCCTCCACTTT. This translates into CATSPSGVNSPLHF.

Regarding this clone: One end of the junction fails to match germline, which may point to a read error. The genes are TRBV7-3 and TRBJ2-1, with 11 bases that match TRBD1. The CDR3 sequence is 16 residues long. CDR1 and CDR2 from the germline V gene are SGHTA and FQGTGA. CDR3 loop: CASSLGPGQGGSKRVF. The CDR3 DNA sequence: TGTGCCAGCAGCTTAGGCCCGGGACAGGGGGGATCCAAGCGGGTCTTC.

The rearrangement links TRBV7-9 to TRBJ1-2; 9 positions agree with TRBD1. This CDR3 comprises 15 residues. The junction had 9 bases not matched to a gene; V was cut back by 2 bases and J by 8 bases. The germline gives CDR1 SEHNR, CDR2 FQNEAQ (reference sequence). CDR3 sequence (DNA): TGTGCCAGCAGCTTACACGGGACAGGGCGAGGAGGCTACACCTTC. This encodes CASSLHGTGRGGYTF.

This chain connects TRBV6-5 to TRBJ2-2; possibly TRBD2 for D (6 bases). The CDR3 is made up of 15 amino acids. CDR1 is MNHEY and CDR2 is SVGAGI in the germline V gene. Trimming shortened V by 0 bases and J by 7 bases, and 12 bases separated the two germline ends. The CDR3 here is CASSYSPGAIGELFF. The CDR3 region has the DNA TGTGCCAGCAGTTACTCTCCGGGAGCTATCGGGGAGCTGTTTTTT.

This clone was detected once. The CDR3 is CASSLGGLYGYTF. CDR3 nucleotides: TGTGCCAGCAGCTTAGGGGGCCTCTATGGCTACACCTTC. The chain employs TRBV7-2 and TRBJ1-2, with TRBD1 as a possible D gene (5 bases). Between the trimmed V and J ends, which lost 1 base and 4 bases, there was a span of 7 bases. The CDR3 has 13 residues. CDR1 and CDR2 from the germline V gene are SGHTA and FQGNSA.

The gene calls are TRBV7-2 and TRBJ1-5; D gene uncertain. The V end was cut by 1 base, the J end by 5 bases, with 6 bases between. The germline CDR1 and CDR2 sequences are SGHTA and FQGNSA. The CDR3 is 13 amino acids. Here the CDR3 reads CASSLVRDQPQHF. In DNA form, the CDR3 reads TGTGCCAGCAGCTTAGTACGGGATCAGCCCCAGCATTTT.

This chain joins TRBV6-1 and TRBJ1-2, with D perhaps matching TRBD1 (6 bases). This CDR3 comprises 18 residues. The V gene's germline CDR1 is MNHNS and CDR2 SASEGT. The V and J ends lost 2 bases and 5 bases respectively, with 24 bases between them. DNA for the CDR3: TGTGCCAGCAGTGAAAGCCCACCGCGAGCCAGGGACAAGTATGGCTACACCTTC. Its protein is CASSESPPRARDKYGYTF.

In this sample, this clone turned up a few times. This CDR3 is CASSSGQASNQPQHF. The CDR3, as DNA: TGTGCCAGCAGCTCGGGACAGGCTAGCAATCAGCCCCAGCATTTT. The V and J genes are TRBV7-9 and TRBJ1-5; 8 bases fit TRBD1. Germline V gene lookup returns CDR1 SEHNR and CDR2 FQNEAQ (reference sequence). J lost 0 bases, V lost 4 bases, and 2 bases had no gene match. The CDR3 extends over 15 amino acids.

The chain combines TRBV28 with TRBJ1-2; 8 nucleotides align to TRBD1. V lost 5 bases, J lost 3 bases, and 5 bases stayed unmatched. The CDR3 length is 14 residues. From germline, CDR1 is MDHEN and CDR2 SYDVKM. This CDR3 reads CASSLSGGYYGYTF. CDR3 nucleotide sequence: TGTGCCAGCAGTCTCTCAGGGGGCTACTATGGCTACACCTTC.

The chain carries TRBV20-1 and TRBJ2-3; TRBD2 might be the D (5 bases). V was shortened by 3 bases and J by 4 bases, with 11 bases between the two germline ends. Germline V CDR1 and CDR2: DFQATT, SNEGSKA (reference sequence). The length of the CDR3 is 13 residues. As DNA, the CDR3 is TGCAGTGCTAGTCACCTAGCTTCAGATACGCAGTATTTT. Protein sequence: CSASHLASDTQYF.

This clone was seen only once. The chain employs TRBV19 and TRBJ2-2; 15 nucleotides line up with TRBD2. The germline V gene has CDR1 LNHDA and CDR2 SQIVND (reference sequence). The CDR3 is made up of 16 amino acids. The V and J ends lost 5 bases and 7 bases, in that order; junction bases with no gene match: 5. The CDR3 bases are TGTGCCAGTAGTCCTTGGACTAGCGGGAGGGTCGGGGAGCTGTTTTTT. Translation gives CASSPWTSGRVGELFF.